This T cell receptor beta chain was observed in a study of cytomegalovirus exposure and HLA in healthy donors. 13 Jbeta primers and 60 Vbeta primers were used for the PCR. TCRdb's table, derived via immunoSEQ multiplex PCR, lists solely in-frame clones and lacks some. This sample has approximately 130,000 clones, with 75% to 90% found just once. The sequence was obtained from a woman in her 30s in good health and CMV-seropositive. Sequenced sample: PBMCs.

The CDR3 DNA reads TGTGCCAGCAGTGAAGCGCCCGGTAATAGCAATCAGCCCCAGCATTTT. Protein: CASSEAPGNSNQPQHF. The gene calls are TRBV2 and TRBJ1-5; D remains unclear. V dropped 0 bases and J dropped 0 bases, with 9 bases sitting between them. The CDR3 covers 16 residues. From germline, CDR1 is SNHLY and CDR2 FYNNEI.